This T cell receptor beta chain was retrieved from a study of T-cell reconstitution after alpha-beta-depleted transplantation in children. Preparation of the TCRbeta library involved a method that used unique molecular identifiers. Each CDR3 protein gets one entry after TCRdb re-called the PCR reads with MiXCR. The repertoire has about 110,000 distinct CDR3 sequences, 10% of them found once; the top ten carry about 7.3%. This CDR3 region has 15 residues. The ends were cut back, 4 bases at V and 4 bases at J, with 17 bases in the middle. The germline CDR1 and CDR2 sequences are MNHEY and SVGAGI. This clonotype appeared many times.

The material sequenced was PBMCs from the stem cell graft donor, taken from the stem cell graft. This rearrangement joins TRBV6-5 to TRBJ2-7; D gene ambiguous. The receptor's source is a human donor who donated a stem cell graft to a child with acute lymphoblastic leukemia. Here the CDR3 DNA reads TGTGCCAGCAGTTCCCGCCTTGAAGCAGGATACGAGCAGTACTTC. Translated, it gives CASSSRLEAGYEQYF.